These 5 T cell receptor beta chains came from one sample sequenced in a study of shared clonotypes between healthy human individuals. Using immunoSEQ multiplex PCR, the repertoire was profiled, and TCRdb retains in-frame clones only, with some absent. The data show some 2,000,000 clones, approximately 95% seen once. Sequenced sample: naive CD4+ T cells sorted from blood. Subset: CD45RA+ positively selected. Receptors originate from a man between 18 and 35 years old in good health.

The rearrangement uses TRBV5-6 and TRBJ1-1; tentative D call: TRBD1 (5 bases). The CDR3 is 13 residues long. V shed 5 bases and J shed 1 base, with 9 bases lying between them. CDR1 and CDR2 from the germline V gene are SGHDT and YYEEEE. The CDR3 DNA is TGTGCCAGCAGAGGGGCAGCGAACACTGAAGCTTTCTTT. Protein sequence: CASRGAANTEAFF. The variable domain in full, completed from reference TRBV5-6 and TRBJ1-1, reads DAGVTQSPTHLIKTRGQQVTLRCSPKSGHDTVSWYQQALGQGPQFIFQYYEEEERQRGNFPDRFSGHQFPNYSSELNVNALLLGDSALYLCASRGAANTEAFFGQGTRLTVV.

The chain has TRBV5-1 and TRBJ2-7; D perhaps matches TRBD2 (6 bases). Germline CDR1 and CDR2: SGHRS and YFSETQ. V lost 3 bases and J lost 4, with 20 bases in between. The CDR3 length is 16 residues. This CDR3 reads CASSWASGREAYEQYF. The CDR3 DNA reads TGCGCCAGCAGCTGGGCGTCCGGCAGGGAGGCGTACGAGCAGTACTTC. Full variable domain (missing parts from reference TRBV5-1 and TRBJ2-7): KAGVTQTPRYLIKTRGQQVTLSCSPISGHRSVSWYQQTPGQGLQFLFEYFSETQRNKGNFPGRFSGRQFSNSRSEMNVSTLELGDSALYLCASSWASGREAYEQYFGPGTRLTVT.

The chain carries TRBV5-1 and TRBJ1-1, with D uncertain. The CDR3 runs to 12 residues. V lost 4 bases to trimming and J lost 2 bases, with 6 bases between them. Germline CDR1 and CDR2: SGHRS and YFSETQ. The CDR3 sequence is CASSGSNTEAFF. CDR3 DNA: TGCGCCAGCAGCGGGTCAAACACTGAAGCTTTCTTT.

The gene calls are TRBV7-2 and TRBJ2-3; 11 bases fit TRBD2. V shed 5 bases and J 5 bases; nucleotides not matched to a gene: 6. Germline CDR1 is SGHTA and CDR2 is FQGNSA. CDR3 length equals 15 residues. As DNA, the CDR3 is TGTGCCAGCAGCCCGAGAGGGACTAGCGGAGATACGCAGTATTTT. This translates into CASSPRGTSGDTQYF.

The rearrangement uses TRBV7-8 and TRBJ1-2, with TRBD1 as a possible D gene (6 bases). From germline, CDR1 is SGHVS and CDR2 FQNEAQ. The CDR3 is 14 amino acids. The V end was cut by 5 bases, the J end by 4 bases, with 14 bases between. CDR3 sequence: CASSPIDRTYGYTF. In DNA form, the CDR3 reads TGTGCCAGCAGCCCAATCGACAGGACCTATGGCTACACCTTC.